This T cell receptor beta chain was found in a study of T cell repertoires in cytomegalovirus infection. As regards this clonotype: The antigen is undetermined.

The CDR3 runs to 15 residues. V lost 6 bases and J 2 bases, leaving 16 bases between the germline ends. Germline CDR1 MNHGY, CDR2 SAAAGT. Each CDR3 protein gets one entry after TCRdb re-called the reads with MiXCR. The sample gives 640,000 or so distinct CDR3 sequences, roughly 30% of which show up once; 15% to 20% is in the top ten. This TCR derives from a human donor in good health (CMV status not recorded). Some clones in this sample may be carry-over from other donors' samples. The sample consisted of cultured PBMCs, taken from culture after CMV antigen stimulation. This sequence joins TRBV6-8 and TRBJ1-1, with a possible D match to TRBD1 (5 bases). Here the CDR3 reads CASRPAMGVNTEAFF. CDR3 nucleotides: TGTGCCAGCAGACCCGCGATGGGGGTAAACACTGAAGCTTTCTTT.